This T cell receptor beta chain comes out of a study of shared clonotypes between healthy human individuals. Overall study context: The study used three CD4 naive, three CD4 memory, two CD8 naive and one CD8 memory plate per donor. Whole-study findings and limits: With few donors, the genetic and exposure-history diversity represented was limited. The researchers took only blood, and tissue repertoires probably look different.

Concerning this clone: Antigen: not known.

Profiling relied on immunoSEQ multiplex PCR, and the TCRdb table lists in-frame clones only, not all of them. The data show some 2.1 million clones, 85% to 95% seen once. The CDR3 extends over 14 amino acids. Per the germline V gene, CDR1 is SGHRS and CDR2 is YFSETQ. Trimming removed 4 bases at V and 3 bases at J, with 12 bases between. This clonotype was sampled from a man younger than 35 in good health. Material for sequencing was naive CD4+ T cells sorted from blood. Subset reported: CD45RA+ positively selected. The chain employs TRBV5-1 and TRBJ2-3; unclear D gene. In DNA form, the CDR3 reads TGCGCCAGCAGCATCCGCTCCCTTACAGATACGCAGTATTTT. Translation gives CASSIRSLTDTQYF.